This T cell receptor (beta chain) came from a study of shared clonotypes between healthy human individuals (TCRdb year 2020). Broadly, across the study: A few men and a couple of women, aged 18 to 49 years, made up the cohort. For each donor, three plates each were used for CD4 naive and CD4 memory, two plates were used for CD8 naive, and one plate was used for CD8 memory. Per donor, leukapheresis produced somewhere between about 0.94 and 9.5 billion PBMCs. To estimate repertoire size and how much clonotypes are shared between individuals, the study performed deep sequencing of blood TCR repertoires from five healthy adults. To increase sequencing depth and limit assay-specific biases, different laboratories used diverse techniques to prepare libraries and sequence TCR repertoires.

Broad study findings and their caveats: Pairwise subsampling led to the expectation that sequencing depth would affect the degree of clonotype sharing among donors. Sampling was restricted to blood, and TCR repertoires in tissue are likely to differ from TCR repertoires in blood. Clonotypes shared by all four sorted-subset donors showed higher generation probabilities than non-shared clonotypes. Naive subsets generally had larger estimated clonotype richness than memory subsets. Even with the large sequencing depth, rarefaction of the sorted-subset datasets indicated that sequencing was incomplete. Approximately 4.8% of naive CD4, 3% to 3.5% of naive CD8, around 2.3% of memory CD4, and less than 0.45% of memory CD8 clonotypes were shared across several donors. Because the study included a small number of donors, the genetic and exposure-history diversity represented was limited.

Using the deep immunoSEQ assay, TCR CDR3 regions were amplified from genomic DNA by multiplex PCR. Extracted genomic DNA from each cell subset was distributed evenly across all wells of several immunoSEQ 96-well plates, and each plate was treated as a replicate. Each replicate PCR for sorted subsets received around 0.2 ug genomic DNA, equal to roughly 30,000 T cell genomes. The purified libraries were quantified using a Qubit 3.0 fluorometer, sized with a Bioanalyzer 2100, and then quantified again using the KAPA Library Quantification kit. Every immunoSEQ 96-well plate was sequenced on a dedicated single-read 150-cycle Illumina NextSeq 550 flow cell. In the paper's pipeline: Because only junctional sequences without quality scores were contained in the immunoSEQ output, filtering matching that applied to full-length reads could not be performed. Sequences were annotated with PyIR, a Python wrapper for IgBLAST v1.9, using IMGT germline references to assign V/J genes and CDR3. Reads with weak V/J assignments (E-value above 1e-6), missing CDR3, stop codons, out-of-frame junctions, or ambiguous translated residues were removed. V3J clonotypes were defined as sequences sharing an identical inferred V gene, J gene, and CDR3 amino acid sequence. To compute the percentage overlap between repertoires, the number of shared unique clonotypes was divided by the size of the smaller repertoire. Three approaches were used to assess repertoire richness: RTK rarefaction, the Chao1 estimator, and Recon v2.1 estimates of unobserved clonotypes. For all TCRbeta clonotypes obtained by the gDNA method from a few donors, generation probabilities were computed with OLGA. TCRdb took over this immuneACCESS table, retaining in-frame rearrangements with V and J assigned. Such tables are incomplete; in checked studies, under half of the missing clones stem from an unresolved V gene, and the remainder is unexplained. V and J calls and clone size are copied from that table; D and trimming were computed from the DNA. The sample data list millions of clones, and approximately 94% of these were observed just once. The leading ten clones occupy roughly 0.15% of the sample.

This clone appeared a single time. Its antigen target is currently unknown. No much larger clonotype is one base removed from it; base qualities were not supplied. Healthy HIV-negative adults with no recently reported acute infections or vaccinations were included as donors. Only Caucasian adults living in Nashville, Tennessee, USA were represented among the donors. CD4+ T cells were enriched by magnetic negative selection, after which naive cells were positively selected on CD45RA and the negative fraction was taken as the memory subset. After blood collection by leukapheresis, PBMCs were isolated using Ficoll-Histopaque density gradient centrifugation and then cryopreserved in the vapor phase of liquid nitrogen. Analytical flow cytometry was used to check the purity and quantity of each magnetically sorted T cell population. Each sorted fraction had its genomic DNA isolated and then quantified by UV absorbance on a Nanodrop 2000c.

The germline V gene provides CDR1 SGHDT and CDR2 YYEEEE. V loses 4 bases of germline sequence and J loses 0 bases, and the interval between the two ends is 11 bases. From the cysteine up to the phenylalanine, the CDR3 has a length of 15 residues. The read is trimmed to its CDR3 DNA, 45 bases read in frame from base 1. The rearranged segments are TRBV5-6 and TRBJ2-1; a confident D gene designation cannot be given. Sample: naive CD4+ T cells sorted from blood. Reading the label with the study, this specimen's cell subset or site is: CD45RA+ positively selected. The clonotype was recovered from a man aged 18 to 29 in good health. In nucleotide form, the sequence is TGTGCCAGCAGCCAGTGGGGTCTCTCCTACAATGAGCAGTTCTTC. Its protein product is CASSQWGLSYNEQFF.